This is a list of T cell receptor delta chains from one sample in a study of Vδ1+ human thymocytes. TCRdb redid clone calling on the multiplex PCR reads using CATT. The repertoire holds roughly 50,000 delta-chain clones, with more than 15% as singletons. The sequenced material came from Vdelta1+ gamma-delta thymocytes from the thymus. These receptor sequences come from a boy in the first two years of life who had congenital heart surgery. CDR3s include the opening cysteine and the closing phenylalanine or tryptophan. The order of the fields is V gene, clone size, J gene, D gene, CDR3 DNA, CDR3 protein. D genes are given only for firm matches. The size field is filled for only some rows; it gives once, few, many or a size class.

v_call: TRDV1; clone_size: .; j_call: TRDJ1; d_call: .; cdr3_nt: TGTGCTCTTGGGGAACACGGAAGGGAACTCGCACAGTACACCGATAAACTCATCTTT; cdr3_aa: CALGEHGRELAQYTDKLIF
v_call: TRDV3; clone_size: .; j_call: TRDJ1; d_call: .; cdr3_nt: TGTGCCTGCAAAAAGCCCGCCGATAAACTCATCTTT; cdr3_aa: CACKKPADKLIF
v_call: TRDV1; clone_size: few; j_call: TRDJ1; d_call: .; cdr3_nt: TGTGCTCTTGGGGAAGTCCGGCCTTCCTACGTCGAGCTGGGGGATCCTTCTTCATACACCGATAAACTCATCTTT; cdr3_aa: CALGEVRPSYVELGDPSSYTDKLIF
v_call: TRDV1; clone_size: few; j_call: TRDJ1; d_call: TRDD3; cdr3_nt: TGTGCTCTTGGGGCCTGGGGGCTTTACACCGATAAACTCATCTTT; cdr3_aa: CALGAWGLYTDKLIF
v_call: TRDV1; clone_size: .; j_call: TRDJ1; d_call: TRDD3; cdr3_nt: TGTGCTCTTGGGGCGCCTTCCTACGAGACCCCTCACTGGGGGATATTTGGGTACACCGATAAACTCATCTTT; cdr3_aa: CALGAPSYETPHWGIFGYTDKLIF
v_call: TRDV1; clone_size: .; j_call: TRDJ1; d_call: .; cdr3_nt: TGTGCTCTTGGGGATCCCTACGGCTGGGGACCCAACACCGATAAACTCATCTTT; cdr3_aa: CALGDPYGWGPNTDKLIF
v_call: TRDV1; clone_size: .; j_call: TRDJ1; d_call: TRDD3; cdr3_nt: TGTGCTCTTGGGGAACGGTTACGGAGGCTGGGGGATATGGATAAACTCATCTTT; cdr3_aa: CALGERLRRLGDMDKLIF
v_call: TRDV1; clone_size: few; j_call: TRDJ1; d_call: .; cdr3_nt: TGTGCTCTTGGGGAACTCTACGTACCGGGCTCCACCTACACCGATAAACTCATCTTT; cdr3_aa: CALGELYVPGSTYTDKLIF
v_call: TRDV1; clone_size: few; j_call: TRDJ1; d_call: .; cdr3_nt: TGTGCTCTTGGGGAAGTATACCCGTACACCGATAAACTCATCTTT; cdr3_aa: CALGEVYPYTDKLIF
v_call: TRDV1; clone_size: few; j_call: TRDJ1; d_call: .; cdr3_nt: TGTGCTCTTGGGGAACTGGCGTCACTCGCGTACACCGATAAACTCATCTTT; cdr3_aa: CALGELASLAYTDKLIF
v_call: TRDV1; clone_size: .; j_call: TRDJ1; d_call: TRDD3; cdr3_nt: TGTGCTCTTGGGAATATCCCCGCCACTCTGGGGATACCCAAACGCCTGTACACCGATAAACTCATCTTT; cdr3_aa: CALGNIPATLGIPKRLYTDKLIF
v_call: TRDV1; clone_size: .; j_call: TRDJ1; d_call: TRDD3; cdr3_nt: TGTGCTCTTGGGGAACGGTGCCACGTACTGGGGGATAGCGATAAACTCATCTTT; cdr3_aa: CALGERCHVLGDSDKLIF
v_call: TRDV1; clone_size: few; j_call: TRDJ1; d_call: TRDD3; cdr3_nt: TGTGCTCTTGGGGAAGAATACCAATTCCCAACTCTTCCCAAATTCCTCACTGGGGGATACTTGTACACCGATAAACTCATCTTT; cdr3_aa: CALGEEYQFPTLPKFLTGGYLYTDKLIF
v_call: TRDV1; clone_size: few; j_call: TRDJ1; d_call: .; cdr3_nt: TGTGCTCTTGGGGAATCTTCACCTTCCCTCGTCCATCTACGGTACGATAAACTCATCTTT; cdr3_aa: CALGESSPSLVHLRYDKLIF
v_call: TRDV1; clone_size: few; j_call: TRDJ1; d_call: TRDD3; cdr3_nt: TGTGCTCTTGGGCCACTAGGGGATTCCTACATATCTTACTGGGGGATACCCGATAAACTCATCTTT; cdr3_aa: CALGPLGDSYISYWGIPDKLIF
v_call: TRDV1; clone_size: few; j_call: TRDJ1; d_call: TRDD3; cdr3_nt: TGTGCTCTTGGGGAGCACCTTCGCCACTACTGGGGGAAAACCGATAAACTCATCTTT; cdr3_aa: CALGEHLRHYWGKTDKLIF
v_call: TRDV1; clone_size: .; j_call: TRDJ1; d_call: .; cdr3_nt: TGTGCTCTTGGGGAAGTCCTCGGGCCTTCGTATAAGGATAAACTCATCTTT; cdr3_aa: CALGEVLGPSYKDKLIF
v_call: TRDV1; clone_size: few; j_call: TRDJ1; d_call: TRDD3; cdr3_nt: TGTGCTCTTGGGGAACGATTCCTACCTGTACTGGGGGATACCCCCGATAAACTCATCTTT; cdr3_aa: CALGERFLPVLGDTPDKLIF
v_call: TRDV1; clone_size: .; j_call: TRDJ1; d_call: TRDD3; cdr3_nt: TGTGCTCTTGGGGAAACCTCACCCAGTGCTGGGGGCCTCAAGTACACCGATAAACTCATCTTT; cdr3_aa: CALGETSPSAGGLKYTDKLIF
v_call: TRDV1; clone_size: few; j_call: TRDJ1; d_call: .; cdr3_nt: TGTGCTCTTGGGGAGGACGCTACGGCGGGGTATCATACGGGACTCATCTTT; cdr3_aa: CALGEDATAGYHTGLIF
v_call: TRDV1; clone_size: .; j_call: TRDJ1; d_call: .; cdr3_nt: TGTGCTCTTGGGCGCCGTAGGGGGTATGATACCGATAAACTCATCTTT; cdr3_aa: CALGRRRGYDTDKLIF
v_call: TRDV1; clone_size: .; j_call: TRDJ1; d_call: TRDD3; cdr3_nt: TGTGCTCTTGGGGAACCCGCGCTACAACTGGGGGATAGGTGGACCGATAAACTCATCTTT; cdr3_aa: CALGEPALQLGDRWTDKLIF
v_call: TRDV1; clone_size: few; j_call: TRDJ1; d_call: TRDD3; cdr3_nt: TGTGCTCTTGGGTCAACTCCCGGGTGTACTGGGGGATTGTACACCGATAAACTCATCTTT; cdr3_aa: CALGSTPGCTGGLYTDKLIF
v_call: TRDV1; clone_size: .; j_call: TRDJ1; d_call: .; cdr3_nt: TGTGCTCTTGGGGAACGGGACTCCGAGTTCGCCGATAAACTCATCTTT; cdr3_aa: CALGERDSEFADKLIF
v_call: TRDV2; clone_size: many; j_call: TRDJ1; d_call: TRDD3; cdr3_nt: TGTGCCTGCCGAAACTGGGGGATACGCGGGACCGATAAACTCATCTTT; cdr3_aa: CACRNWGIRGTDKLIF
v_call: TRDV1; clone_size: .; j_call: TRDJ1; d_call: .; cdr3_nt: TGTGCTCTTGGGGAATTCATCCCCCGAGGCCGGATACTAGAGGATAAACTCATCTTT; cdr3_aa: CALGEFIPRGRILEDKLIF
v_call: TRDV1; clone_size: few; j_call: TRDJ1; d_call: TRDD3; cdr3_nt: TGTGCTCTTGGGTTCTCTCTTCCTACTGGGGGATACGGCGATAAACTCATCTTT; cdr3_aa: CALGFSLPTGGYGDKLIF
v_call: TRDV1; clone_size: few; j_call: TRDJ1; d_call: TRDD3; cdr3_nt: TGTGCTCTTGGGGAACCCGGAATCCGAGACTGGGGGATACAGAGACTCATCTTT; cdr3_aa: CALGEPGIRDWGIQRLIF
v_call: TRDV1; clone_size: few; j_call: TRDJ1; d_call: TRDD3; cdr3_nt: TGTGCTCTTGGTCGAAATTTTCCTCTTCTGGGGGTCTTCACCGATAAACTCATCTTT; cdr3_aa: CALGRNFPLLGVFTDKLIF
v_call: TRDV2; clone_size: few; j_call: TRDJ1; d_call: TRDD3; cdr3_nt: TGTGCCATCTGGGGGATACCCGATAAACTCATCTTT; cdr3_aa: CAIWGIPDKLIF
v_call: TRDV1; clone_size: few; j_call: TRDJ1; d_call: TRDD3; cdr3_nt: TGTGCTCTTGTTTCCCTACCATCTGGGGGATGGGCCGATAAACTCATCTTT; cdr3_aa: CALVSLPSGGWADKLIF
v_call: TRDV2; clone_size: few; j_call: TRDJ1; d_call: .; cdr3_nt: TGTGCCTGGGGCCTTACCCGGACAGATAAACTCATCTTT; cdr3_aa: CAWGLTRTDKLIF
v_call: TRDV1; clone_size: few; j_call: TRDJ1; d_call: .; cdr3_nt: TGTGCTCTTGGGGAGCCGCTTTTAACCGATAAACTCATCTTT; cdr3_aa: CALGEPLLTDKLIF
v_call: TRDV1; clone_size: .; j_call: TRDJ1; d_call: .; cdr3_nt: TGTGCTCTTGGGATAGAGAGGGGAGTTAAGTACACCGATAAACTCATCTTT; cdr3_aa: CALGIERGVKYTDKLIF
v_call: TRDV1; clone_size: few; j_call: TRDJ1; d_call: .; cdr3_nt: TGTGCTCTTGGGGATCTGACGGACACCGATAAACTCATCTTT; cdr3_aa: CALGDLTDTDKLIF
v_call: TRDV1; clone_size: .; j_call: TRDJ1; d_call: .; cdr3_nt: TGTGCTCTTGGGCGAGTGTACACCGATAAACTCATCTTT; cdr3_aa: CALGRVYTDKLIF
v_call: TRDV1; clone_size: .; j_call: TRDJ1; d_call: TRDD3; cdr3_nt: TGTGCTCTTGGGGAACCGGCCTTCCCGAGACTGGGGGTTCCGTACACCGATAAACTCATCTTT; cdr3_aa: CALGEPAFPRLGVPYTDKLIF
v_call: TRDV2; clone_size: many; j_call: TRDJ1; d_call: TRDD3; cdr3_nt: TGTGCCTGTGACACCGTTTTGACTGGGGGAAAGACCGATAAACTCATCTTT; cdr3_aa: CACDTVLTGGKTDKLIF
v_call: TRDV2; clone_size: many; j_call: TRDJ1; d_call: .; cdr3_nt: TGTGCCTGTGACACCGAGAGGATGTTAGTCACCGATAAACTCATCTTT; cdr3_aa: CACDTERMLVTDKLIF
v_call: TRDV1; clone_size: few; j_call: TRDJ1; d_call: .; cdr3_nt: TGTGCTCTTGGGGAACCCGATCCAAGGGGGAATTACACCGATAAACTCATCTTT; cdr3_aa: CALGEPDPRGNYTDKLIF
v_call: TRDV1; clone_size: .; j_call: TRDJ1; d_call: TRDD3; cdr3_nt: TGTGCTCTTGGGGAATTATTCACCCTGGGGGATACGGGGTACACCGATAAACTCATCTTT; cdr3_aa: CALGELFTLGDTGYTDKLIF
v_call: TRDV1; clone_size: few; j_call: TRDJ1; d_call: TRDD3; cdr3_nt: TGTGCTCTTGGGGACGACTCCACCGATCCTCCGTACTGGGGGATGTACACCGATAATCTCATCTTT; cdr3_aa: CALGDDSTDPPYWGMYTDNLIF
v_call: TRDV1; clone_size: .; j_call: TRDJ1; d_call: TRDD3; cdr3_nt: TGTGCTCTTGGACAGAGCCTACTCGGTACTGGGGGATCATACACCGATAAACTCATCTTT; cdr3_aa: CALGQSLLGTGGSYTDKLIF
v_call: TRDV1; clone_size: .; j_call: TRDJ1; d_call: TRDD3; cdr3_nt: TGTGCTCTTGGGGAACTGTCCGACAGATGGATACGCGCTAAACTCATCTTT; cdr3_aa: CALGELSDRWIRAKLIF
v_call: TRDV1; clone_size: .; j_call: TRDJ1; d_call: TRDD3; cdr3_nt: TGTGCTCTTGGGGATGTCCGGGGGATGGTTACCGATAAACTCATCTTT; cdr3_aa: CALGDVRGMVTDKLIF
v_call: TRDV1; clone_size: .; j_call: TRDJ1; d_call: TRDD3; cdr3_nt: TGTGCTCTTGGGGACGGAAGAACGACGAGTCTGGGGGATATGACCCTCTACACCGATAAACTCATCTTT; cdr3_aa: CALGDGRTTSLGDMTLYTDKLIF
v_call: TRDV1; clone_size: few; j_call: TRDJ1; d_call: TRDD3; cdr3_nt: TGTGCTCTTGGGGAACCCGTACTGGGGGATACGGATAAACTCATCTTT; cdr3_aa: CALGEPVLGDTDKLIF
v_call: TRDV1; clone_size: few; j_call: TRDJ1; d_call: .; cdr3_nt: TGTGCTCTTGGGGAACTCATACTACTTGTGGGGACTACCGATAAACTCATCTTT; cdr3_aa: CALGELILLVGTTDKLIF
v_call: TRDV1; clone_size: few; j_call: TRDJ1; d_call: .; cdr3_nt: TGTGCTCTTGGGGAAGCCCCCCTTTACTGGGTTGCGAGGCCCGATAAACTCATCTTT; cdr3_aa: CALGEAPLYWVARPDKLIF
v_call: TRDV1; clone_size: few; j_call: TRDJ1; d_call: TRDD3; cdr3_nt: TGTGCTCTTGGGGAACTAGATGTATACTGGGGTCCCAGCGCCGGCGATAAACTCATCTTT; cdr3_aa: CALGELDVYWGPSAGDKLIF